This T cell receptor beta chain derives from a study of blood T cell repertoires in COVID-19. Across the study: Samples taken during acute and convalescent COVID-19 were collected in the United States, Italy and Spain.

Germline V gives CDR1 SGHRS, CDR2 YFSETQ. The CDR3 consists of 15 residues. Unmatched junction bases numbered 7, after V lost 5 bases and J lost 4 bases. Produced via immunoSEQ multiplex PCR; TCRdb's table is partial and in-frame only. The table includes under 250,000 clones, over 60% detected once. Sequences were obtained from peripheral blood. V and J are TRBV5-1 and TRBJ2-2, with 8 bases lining up with TRBD1. This clonotype was obtained from a woman in her 70s with acute or convalescent COVID-19. In DNA form, the CDR3 reads TGCGCCAGCAGGATAGGTACAGGGGGCACCGGGGAGCTGTTTTTT. Its protein is CASRIGTGGTGELFF. Supplemented by reference TRBV5-1 and TRBJ2-2, the full variable domain reads KAGVTQTPRYLIKTRGQQVTLSCSPISGHRSVSWYQQTPGQGLQFLFEYFSETQRNKGNFPGRFSGRQFSNSRSEMNVSTLELGDSALYLCASRIGTGGTGELFFGEGSRLTVL.